The entry below describes one T cell receptor (beta chain). The antigen it recognizes is unknown. Base-call qualities are not available, and no considerably larger clone is one nucleotide away. Looking up the germline V gene yields CDR1 MRHNA and CDR2 SNTAGT. The CDR3 numbers 13 residues from cysteine through phenylalanine. Of all the DNA, just the CDR3 is kept, 39 bases in frame from base 1. V sheds 6 bases and J sheds 5 bases, leaving 10 bases between their ends. Libraries were made using the immunoSEQ multiplex PCR assay. This is the immuneACCESS table as TCRdb keeps it, with only in-frame sequences that have V and J called. A part of the clones is gone; compared with another copy, unresolved V genes explain less than half, and the rest is unexplained. For this sample the table gives 50,000 to 55,000 clones, of which more than 85% were detected only once. The ten largest account for roughly 0.4% of the sample.

This record belongs to a study of T cell changes during pregnancy in multiple sclerosis (dated by TCRdb to between 2019 and 2020). Concerning the study at large: In women with multiple sclerosis, the researchers looked at how the T cell repertoire shifted as pregnancy progressed.

The V and J genes are TRBV6-4 and TRBJ2-2; tentative D gene TRBD1, with 6 bases matching. The sample in question was CD4+ T cells from peripheral blood mononuclear cells, obtained after pregnancy. The sequence came from a female donor with multiple sclerosis, enrolled in a pregnancy study. The bases are TGTGCCAGCAGGAGTACAGGGACCGGGGAGCTGTTTTTT. This sequence encodes CASRSTGTGELFF.